A selection of T cell receptor beta chains follows, all from one sample in a study of T-cell memory formation after mild COVID-19. TCRdb reanalysed the 5' RACE reads using MiXCR and keeps one entry per CDR3 protein. The sample contains 350,000 to 500,000 distinct CDR3 sequences, 20% to 25% of which appear only once. Sequenced: PBMCs or a T cell subset sorted from them (not recorded which). These receptors were taken from an adult woman who had mild COVID-19 (a few samples of this study predate the infection). Cell type and time point are not known. Each CDR3 is given without its conserved first and last residue.

j_call,v_call,cdr3_aa
TRBJ2-5,TRBV12-3/TRBV12-4,ASAWGETQY
TRBJ2-5,TRBV12-3/TRBV12-4,ASSPPTQETQY
TRBJ1-3,TRBV7-9,ASSYRRGQLASGNTIY
TRBJ2-7,TRBV7-9,ASSVGGGIDEQY
TRBJ2-1,TRBV7-9,ASSSVPGPLFEQF
TRBJ2-6,TRBV7-2,ASSFGPSGANVLT
TRBJ2-5,TRBV7-2,ASSLSAETQY
TRBJ1-2,TRBV30,AWTPPGRFYGYT
TRBJ2-7,TRBV30,AWSKDSGGYEQY
TRBJ1-1,TRBV12-3/TRBV12-4,ASSPRGGQGAEAF
TRBJ1-6,TRBV15,ATSSRTAFGSPLH
TRBJ2-7,TRBV12-3/TRBV12-4,ASSPVGAGTYEQY
TRBJ1-5,TRBV18,ASSPERTGTNQPQH
TRBJ2-1,TRBV20-1,SARRRDNEQF
TRBJ2-7,TRBV6-5,ASSYSTKREGLYEQY
TRBJ2-5,TRBV4-1,ASSPLAGEETQY
TRBJ2-1,TRBV20-1,SARVRGGYLYNEQF
TRBJ2-1,TRBV29-1,SVFWREDLNNEQF
TRBJ1-1,TRBV5-1,ASSKQGVETEAF
TRBJ2-1,TRBV19,ASSTRTGDRNEQF
TRBJ2-7,TRBV27,ASSLVDGNSYEQY
TRBJ1-6,TRBV15,ATSRVTQGGSPLH
TRBJ2-3,TRBV2,ATRDLSRDTQY
TRBJ2-1,TRBV29-1,SVELWGRPGVNEQF
TRBJ2-1,TRBV24-1,ATSDFGDRVYEQF
TRBJ2-2,TRBV3-1,ASSRVSGELF
TRBJ1-1,TRBV4-1,ASSQGTVRATEAF
TRBJ1-1,TRBV9,ASSGGRQGYTEAF
TRBJ2-7,TRBV21-1,ASRPDRNVYEQY